These 30 T cell receptor beta chains were all obtained from the same sample, sequenced in a study of metastatic and nonmetastatic thyroid tumors. Before thyroid surgery, none of the patients had received any treatment. With MiXCR, TCRdb reprocessed the PCR reads. This table has about 4,500 clones, around 30% appearing once. Sequencing was carried out using adjacent normal tissue. These receptors came from a male donor with papillary thyroid cancer or a benign thyroid nodule (not recorded which). Some clones in this sample may be carry-over from other donors' samples.

This clone is labeled as medium-sized. The rearrangement uses TRBV20-1 and TRBJ2-7; the D gene could be TRBD1 or TRBD2 (5 bases each). This CDR3 is 16 amino acids long. V was shortened by 0 bases and J by 0 bases, with 15 bases between the two germline ends. Germline CDR1 and CDR2: DFQATT and SNEGSKA (reference sequence). The CDR3 DNA is TGCAGTGCTAGAGATTTTAGGGACGGGACCTCCTACGAGCAGTACTTC. Residues: CSARDFRDGTSYEQYF.

This clone has just a few counts. The chain recombines TRBV6-1 with TRBJ1-2; D is perhaps TRBD1 (5 bases). This CDR3 contains 13 residues. With 8 bases removed from V and 2 bases from J, the gap between germline ends came to 12 bases. Germline CDR1 and CDR2: MNHNS and SASEGT. CDR3 coding DNA: TGTGCCAGCCGTACAGGCTTCAACTATGGCTACACCTTC. Amino acids: CASRTGFNYGYTF.

This clone was detected a few times. Mismatch with germline at one junction end may stem from a read error. This sequence joins TRBV6-2 or TRBV6-3 and TRBJ2-5, with 8 bases aligning to TRBD2. The length of the CDR3 is 12 residues. Germline V gene data show CDR1 as MNHEY and CDR2 as SVGEGT. The CDR3 nucleotides read TGTGCCAGCAGTTACCTAGGTAGCGGGGCCGTTTTC. Its translation: CASSYLGSGAVF.

This clone was seen a handful of times. J is TRBJ1-6 and V is TRBV6-1; D might be TRBD1 (6 bases). The CDR3 extends over 15 amino acids. Deletions cut 6 bases from V and 3 bases from J, with 12 bases between. CDR1 is MNHNS and CDR2 is SASEGT in the germline V gene. CDR3 protein: CASRDWTDYNSPLHF. The CDR3 DNA reads TGTGCCAGCAGGGACTGGACAGACTATAATTCACCCCTCCACTTT.

The V and J genes are TRBV2 and TRBJ2-2; 13 nucleotides line up with TRBD2. Germline assignment: CDR1 SNHLY and CDR2 FYNNEI. The V and J ends lost 0 bases and 3 bases, in that order; junction bases with no gene match: 4. This CDR3 contains 18 residues. Here the CDR3 DNA reads TGTGCCAGCAGTGAAGCGCGCGGACTAGCGGGAGACACCGGGGAGCTGTTTTTT. Its protein product is CASSEARGLAGDTGELFF.

This chain connects TRBV30 to TRBJ2-1, with D hard to call. Trimming took off 2 bases at V and 9 bases at J, with 14 bases between the two ends. CDR3 length: 13 residues. The germline CDR1 and CDR2 sequences are GTSNPN and SVGIG (reference sequence). The CDR3 DNA sequence: TGTGCCTGGAGTTCTACCCCAGATAGTGAGCAGTTCTTC. Translating it yields CAWSSTPDSEQFF.

CDR3: CASSRLAGDYEQYF. DNA of the CDR3: TGTGCCAGCAGCCGACTAGCGGGAGACTACGAGCAGTACTTC. The chain has TRBV3-1 and TRBJ2-7; TRBD2 matches 12 bases. The CDR3 consists of 14 residues. J gave up 3 bases and V 4 bases, and 1 base lay outside the gene matches. CDR1 LGHDT and CDR2 YNNKEL come from the germline V gene (reference sequence).

This clone qualifies as large. The chain combines TRBV28 with TRBJ1-2, with D perhaps TRBD1 (6 bases). The germline CDR1 and CDR2 sequences are MDHEN and SYDVKM. V was pared by 7 bases and J by 4 bases, with 22 bases between. This CDR3 is built from 16 residues. The chain's CDR3 is CASKLGGQGSSYGYTF. CDR3 DNA: TGTGCCAGCAAACTCGGTGGGCAGGGGAGTAGCTATGGCTACACCTTC.

Only a few counts were recorded for this clone. This sequence joins TRBV6-1 and TRBJ2-7; D remains ambiguous. The CDR3 spans 10 residues. Germline CDR1 MNHNS, CDR2 SASEGT. V gave up 9 bases and J gave up 4 bases, with 7 bases separating them. CDR3 in amino acids: CASWGYEQYF. CDR3 DNA sequence: TGTGCCAGTTGGGGTTACGAGCAGTACTTC.

This clone was counted between two and nine times. This sequence joins TRBV7-6 and TRBJ2-6, with D unresolved. The CDR3 is 15 amino acids. With 4 bases removed from V and 0 bases from J, the gap between germline ends came to 7 bases. Germline CDR1 and CDR2: SGHVS and FNYEAQ. CDR3 nucleotide sequence: TGTGCCAGCAGCTCGCAGCCCTCTGGGGCCAACGTCCTGACTTTC. Translating it yields CASSSQPSGANVLTF.

This clone came up a few times. The gene calls are TRBV6-1 and TRBJ1-2; a possible D gene is TRBD1 (5 bases). The V end was cut by 11 bases, the J end by 2 bases, with 15 bases between. CDR1 and CDR2 from the germline V gene are MNHNS and SASEGT. The CDR3 is 13 residues long. CDR3 nucleotide sequence: TGTGCCCTTTCGGGGGAGGAAAACTATGGCTACACCTTC. Residues: CALSGEENYGYTF.

The rearrangement joins TRBV6-1 to TRBJ1-2; no clear D. Germline V lookup: CDR1 MNHNS, CDR2 SASEGT. V was clipped by 7 bases and J by 0 bases, with 15 bases between them. This CDR3 is 15 amino acids long. This chain's CDR3 is CASTTHSLANYGYTF. Written as DNA, the CDR3 is TGTGCCAGCACAACTCACAGCCTAGCTAACTATGGCTACACCTTC.

The table lists this clone with many counts. Other nucleotide sequences in the sample specify the same CDR3. The chain is built from TRBV4-2 and TRBJ2-4; 7 bases align to TRBD2. CDR1 is LGHNA, CDR2 YNFKEQ, per germline. The CDR3 is made up of 15 amino acids. Trimming took 0 bases from V and 3 from J; bases not matched to a gene: 2. CDR3 amino acids: CASSQDVAGKNIQYF. The DNA of the CDR3 is TGTGCCAGCAGCCAAGATGTAGCGGGCAAAAACATTCAGTACTTC.

This clone was seen more than once but under ten times. The CDR3 end shows no conserved phenylalanine or tryptophan, and so a read error is likely. V usage is TRBV27 and J usage is TRBJ2-7; the match to TRBD1 covers 7 bases. The V gene's germline CDR1 is MNHEY and CDR2 SMNVEV (reference sequence). This CDR3 comprises 15 residues. Unmatched junction bases numbered 10, after V lost 5 bases and J lost 3 bases. CDR3 amino acids: CASSLVTGMNYEQYL. The CDR3, as DNA: TGTGCCAGCAGTCTCGTGACAGGGATGAACTACGAGCAGTACCTC.

The CDR3 region has the DNA TGTGCCACCAGTGAGAGCGGGCGTGAGACCCAGTACTTC. The encoded protein is CATSESGRETQYF. The chain is built from TRBV24-1 and TRBJ2-5; the D gene is possibly TRBD2 (6 bases). The germline CDR1 and CDR2 sequences are KGHDR and SFDVKD. There are 13 residues in the CDR3. Trimming took off 4 bases at V and 5 bases at J, with 10 bases between the two ends.

This clone is categorized as medium-sized (0.01 to 0.1%). The genes are TRBV6-1 and TRBJ1-4, with D possibly matching TRBD1 (5 bases). The CDR3 covers 13 residues. The germline CDR1 and CDR2 sequences are MNHNS and SASEGT. Trimming shortened V by 11 bases and J by 8 bases, and 18 bases separated the two germline ends. Here the CDR3 reads CADSNPGGEKLFF. The CDR3 region has the DNA TGTGCCGACAGCAATCCGGGAGGGGAAAAACTGTTTTTT.

A remark on this clone: Other DNA sequences from this sample encode an identical CDR3 as well. The gene calls are TRBV7-3 and TRBJ2-3, with TRBD2 matching 7 bases. The germline gives CDR1 SGHTA, CDR2 FQGTGA. The J segment lost 5 bases and the V segment lost 5 bases, leaving 7 bases of the junction unmatched. CDR3 length equals 14 residues. The CDR3 bases are TGTGCCAGCAGCCTATGGGGGGGACGAGATACGCAGTATTTT. The encoded protein is CASSLWGGRDTQYF.

The chain is built from TRBV6-1 and TRBJ2-2; D ambiguous. The CDR3 runs to 16 residues. Trimming took 4 bases from V and 1 from J, leaving 13 bases between them. Germline CDR1 reads MNHNS; CDR2 reads SASEGT. The CDR3 is CASSALVSVNTGELFF. The CDR3 DNA sequence: TGTGCCAGCAGTGCTCTAGTCAGCGTGAACACCGGGGAGCTGTTTTTT.

This clone was recorded a few times. One end of the junction is discordant with germline, which a read error may explain. V gene TRBV25-1 combines with J gene TRBJ1-1, with a weak D call TRBD1 (5 bases). This CDR3 region has 16 residues. Germline assignment: CDR1 MGHDK and CDR2 SYGVNS. The CDR3 loop reads CASIEYRDCGDTEAFF. CDR3 sequence (DNA): TGTGCCAGCATTGAATACCGGGACTGTGGAGACACTGAAGCTTTCTTT.

This clone was counted many times. This chain connects TRBV20-1 to TRBJ2-1; possibly TRBD1 or TRBD2 for D (6 bases each). V gave up 7 bases and J gave up 4 bases, with 17 bases separating them. CDR1 is DFQATT and CDR2 is SNEGSKA in the germline V gene (reference sequence). The CDR3 is 14 amino acids. CDR3 region: CSVRRGELYNEQFF. CDR3 coding DNA: TGCAGTGTCCGTAGGGGGGAGCTTTACAATGAGCAGTTCTTC.

This chain links TRBV11-2 with TRBJ2-7, with 9 bases identical to TRBD2. The V segment lost 4 bases and the J segment 3 bases; nucleotides outside the gene matches: 10. Germline V gene lookup returns CDR1 SGHAT and CDR2 FQNNGV. The CDR3 covers 16 residues. Here the CDR3 DNA reads TGTGCCAGCAGCTCCCATAGCGTAGCGGGAGACTACGAGCAGTACGTC. It translates to CASSSHSVAGDYEQYV.

At least ten counts were recorded for this clone. The junction departs from the called germline gene at one end, perhaps through a read error. This chain connects TRBV20-1 to TRBJ2-1; D not certain. Germline CDR1 and CDR2: DFQATT and SNEGSKA (reference sequence). The CDR3 contains 14 residues. CDR3 protein: CGASSRIPIDEQFF. As DNA, the CDR3 is TGCGGTGCTAGTAGTCGAATCCCGATTGATGAGCAGTTCTTC.

This clone has more than one count but fewer than ten. This chain links TRBV5-1 with TRBJ2-7; tentative D call: TRBD2 (6 bases). From germline, CDR1 is SGHRS and CDR2 YFSETQ. V was trimmed by 3 bases and J by 0 bases, leaving 13 bases between them. The CDR3 extends over 15 amino acids. CDR3 nucleotide sequence: TGCGCCAGCAGCTCGGGACTGACGAGCTCCTACGAGCAGTACTTC. Its protein is CASSSGLTSSYEQYF.

The chain combines TRBV20-1 with TRBJ2-7, with D perhaps matching TRBD1 (5 bases). Trimming cost V 3 bases and J 1 base, with 10 bases left between them. The CDR3 totals 13 residues. Germline V gives CDR1 DFQATT, CDR2 SNEGSKA (reference sequence). CDR3 in DNA: TGCAGTGCTAGCCCAGGGCTATCCTACGAGCAGTACTTC. Its translation: CSASPGLSYEQYF.

This clone is large by share. The V gene is TRBV28, the J gene TRBJ2-1; 8 positions agree with TRBD2. V was clipped by 7 bases and J by 1 base; unmatched bases: 3. The CDR3 is 14 amino acids. CDR1 and CDR2 from the germline V gene are MDHEN and SYDVKM. In DNA form, the CDR3 reads TGTGCCAGCAAAGGCGGGAGGTCCTACAATGAGCAGTTCTTC. Translation gives CASKGGRSYNEQFF.

This clone was observed a handful of times. The germline gene is not matched at one end of the junction; a read error may be the cause. V usage is TRBV7-9 and J usage is TRBJ2-2, with D possibly being TRBD2 (5 bases). Germline assignment: CDR1 SEHNR and CDR2 FQNEAQ (reference sequence). The CDR3 is 11 residues long. The CDR3 loop reads CASSSYRELLF. The DNA for the CDR3 is TGTGCCAGCAGCTCTTATAGGGAGCTGCTTTTT.

This clone is large by share. This chain uses TRBV27 with TRBJ2-1; D remains unclear. This CDR3 is built from 14 residues. Between the trimmed V and J ends, which lost 2 bases and 0 bases, there was a span of 5 bases. CDR1 and CDR2 from the germline V gene are MNHEY and SMNVEV (reference sequence). The CDR3 region is CASSLGSSYNEQFF. DNA of the CDR3: TGTGCCAGCAGTTTAGGTAGCTCCTACAATGAGCAGTTCTTC.

The CDR3 region has the DNA TGTGCCAGCAGTCCGCGGGGTAGCGGAACCTACGAGCAGTACTTC. Protein product: CASSPRGSGTYEQYF. The chain recombines TRBV28 with TRBJ2-7; tentative D call: TRBD2 (6 bases). The CDR3 totals 15 residues. Germline CDR1 reads MDHEN; CDR2 reads SYDVKM. Trimming took off 5 bases at V and 2 bases at J, with 16 bases between the two ends.

This clone is deemed medium-sized. The CDR3 bases are TGTGCCAGCAGCTTGAAGGGACTAGCCCTCACAGATACGCAGTATTTT. Translation gives CASSLKGLALTDTQYF. The chain joins TRBV5-6 to TRBJ2-3; 9 nucleotides match TRBD2. CDR3 length: 16 amino acids. J gave up 2 bases and V 1 base, and 5 bases lay outside the gene matches. Germline loops: CDR1 SGHDT, CDR2 YYEEEE.

A remark on this clone: Sequence at one end of the junction differs from germline and may be a read error. The gene calls are TRBV7-2 and TRBJ2-2; D not certain. The CDR3 length is 15 residues. CDR1 SGHTA and CDR2 FQGNSA come from the germline V gene. The DNA of the CDR3 is TGTGCTAGCAGCCCGGATCAGCGTGATGGCGCGGAGCTGTTTTTT. It translates to CASSPDQRDGAELFF.